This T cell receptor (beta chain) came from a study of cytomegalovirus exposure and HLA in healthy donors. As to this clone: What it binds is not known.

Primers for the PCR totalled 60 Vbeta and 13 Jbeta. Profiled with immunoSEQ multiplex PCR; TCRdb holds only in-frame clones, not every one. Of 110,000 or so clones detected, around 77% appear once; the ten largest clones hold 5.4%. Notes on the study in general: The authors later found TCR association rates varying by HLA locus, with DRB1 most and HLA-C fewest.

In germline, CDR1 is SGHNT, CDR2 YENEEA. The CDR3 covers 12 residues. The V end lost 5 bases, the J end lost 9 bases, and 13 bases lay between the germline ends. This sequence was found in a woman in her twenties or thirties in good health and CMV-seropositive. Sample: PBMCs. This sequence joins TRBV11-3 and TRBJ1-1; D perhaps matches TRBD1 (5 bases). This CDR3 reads CASSPGGRQAFF. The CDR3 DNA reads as TGTGCCAGCAGCCCCGGGGGACGTCAAGCTTTCTTT.